These T cell receptor beta chains were read from a single sample in a study of blood T cell repertoires in COVID-19. Sequenced by immunoSEQ multiplex PCR; TCRdb stores in-frame clones only, minus some. This table has around 160,000 clones, roughly 80% appearing once. The sequenced sample consisted of PBMCs or T cells enriched from blood (not recorded which). All receptors derive from a woman aged 55-69 years who had recovered from COVID-19. Both conserved end residues are part of each CDR3. The D gene is left open where the match is weak. Some rows mark clone size as missing; the rest say once, few, many or name a class of expanded clone.

clone_size cdr3_length j_call d_call v_call cdr3_nt cdr3_aa
NA 14 TRBJ1-2 NA TRBV25-1 TGTGCCAGCAGCCCCAGAGTGGGGGCCTATGGCTACACCTTC CASSPRVGAYGYTF
few 15 TRBJ2-2 TRBD1 TRBV5-6 TGTGCCAGCAGCTTGGGGGACAGGGACACCGGGGAGCTGTTTTTT CASSLGDRDTGELFF
NA 15 TRBJ1-3 NA TRBV7-2 TGTGCCAGCAGCTTAGTAAGGGACTCGCGAAACACCATATATTTT CASSLVRDSRNTIYF
NA 11 TRBJ2-1 TRBD2 TRBV10-3 TGTGCCACCCGCGGGGGAAATGAGCAGTTCTTC CATRGGNEQFF
NA 15 TRBJ2-5 NA TRBV24-1 TGTGCCACCAGTCCTGGACAGAAGAACCAAGAGACCCAGTACTTC CATSPGQKNQETQYF
few 14 TRBJ1-5 TRBD1 TRBV4-1 TGCGCCAGCAGCCCGGGGACAGTTCCCCAGCCCCAGCATTTT CASSPGTVPQPQHF
NA 13 TRBJ2-3 NA TRBV7-3 TGTGCCAGCAGCTCACGAGGGTGGGGTACGCAGTATTTT CASSSRGWGTQYF
NA 14 TRBJ1-5 NA TRBV6-5 TGTGCCAGCAGTTACGATAGGGGTAATCAGCCCCAGCATTTT CASSYDRGNQPQHF
once 16 TRBJ2-1 TRBD2 TRBV3-1/TRBV3-2 TGTGCCAGCAGCCATACGACGATAGCGGGGCACAATGAGCAGTTCTTC CASSHTTIAGHNEQFF
NA 11 TRBJ1-3 NA TRBV6-5 TGTGCCGTCAGAACCGGAAACACCATATATTTT CAVRTGNTIYF
few 15 TRBJ1-3 NA TRBV14 TGTGCCAGCAGCCGAGGAGGGTACTCTGGAAACACCATATATTTT CASSRGGYSGNTIYF
NA 14 TRBJ2-7 TRBD2 TRBV9 TGTGCCAGCAGCGTAGTAGCGGGGGACTACGAGCAGTACTTC CASSVVAGDYEQYF
NA 12 TRBJ1-4 NA TRBV3-1/TRBV3-2 TGTGCCAGCAGCCAAGATCTCCAGAGGCTGTTTTTT CASSQDLQRLFF
NA 16 TRBJ2-1 NA TRBV6-1 TGTGCCAGCAGTGGATCAGGGGCTCTGGGCTACAATGAGCAGTTCTTC CASSGSGALGYNEQFF
NA 14 TRBJ1-1 NA TRBV18 TGTGCCAGCTCATTAGAGTCTGGGAACACTGAAGCTTTCTTT CASSLESGNTEAFF
NA 14 TRBJ1-2 TRBD1 TRBV27 TGTGCCAGCAGTTTCACAAGACAGGGCTATGGCTACACCTTC CASSFTRQGYGYTF
NA 15 TRBJ2-7 NA TRBV5-1 TGCGCCAGCAGCATAAACAGGGGAGAGGGGGGCGAGCAGTACTTC CASSINRGEGGEQYF
many 14 TRBJ2-7 NA TRBV5-1 TGCGCCAGCAGCTTGGGCACAGTCTCCTACGAGCAGTACTTC CASSLGTVSYEQYF
NA 18 TRBJ2-3 NA TRBV5-1 TGCGCCAGCAGCTTGGGCCTCCCGCGGGGCCGAAACACAGATACGCAGTATTTT CASSLGLPRGRNTDTQYF
NA 15 TRBJ2-1 NA TRBV5-4 TGTGCCAGCAGCTTGGACCCAGATGCTTACAATGAGCAGTTCTTC CASSLDPDAYNEQFF
NA 14 TRBJ1-1 NA TRBV30 TGTGCCTGGAGTTCGGGGGTCTGGAACACTGAAGCTTTCTTT CAWSSGVWNTEAFF
NA 14 TRBJ2-3 NA TRBV6-6 TGTGCCACCCGGTTGGAGCGGGGCACAGATACGCAGTATTTT CATRLERGTDTQYF
NA 17 TRBJ1-3 NA TRBV30 TGTGCCTGGAACTCGAAAGGGCGGGTTGGTTCTGGAAACACCATATATTTT CAWNSKGRVGSGNTIYF
NA 14 TRBJ1-6 NA TRBV19 TGTGCCAGTAGATACAGGGATTATAATTCACCCCTCCACTTT CASRYRDYNSPLHF
NA 13 TRBJ1-1 NA TRBV7-3 TGTGCCAGCAGCCCGGGGGGGTCCACTGAAGCTTTCTTT CASSPGGSTEAFF
NA 14 TRBJ2-5 TRBD1 TRBV5-1 TGCGCCAGCAGCGAATCGACAGGGACAGAGACCCAGTACTTC CASSESTGTETQYF
NA 13 TRBJ1-1 TRBD1 TRBV9 TGTGCCAGCACCCAGGGGGCAAACACTGAAGCTTTCTTT CASTQGANTEAFF
NA 16 TRBJ2-7 NA TRBV12-5 TGTGCTAGTGGCCAAGCCGCGGGGCAATCAAACTACGAGCAGTACTTC CASGQAAGQSNYEQYF
NA 15 TRBJ2-7 TRBD1 TRBV29-1 TGCAGCGCTCGGACAGGGGGATATAATGAGTACGAGCAGTACTTC CSARTGGYNEYEQYF
NA 13 TRBJ1-4 NA TRBV18 TGTGCCAGCTCAACTCCCGCGGGGGAAAAACTGTTTTTT CASSTPAGEKLFF
NA 11 TRBJ2-7 NA TRBV6-1 TGTGCCAGCAGTGAGTATTACGAGCAGTACTTC CASSEYYEQYF
NA 17 TRBJ1-5 TRBD1 TRBV5-5 TGTGCCAGCACCAAGACAGGGGGGCCTTATAGCAATCAGCCCCAGCATTTT CASTKTGGPYSNQPQHF
NA 18 TRBJ1-5 TRBD1 TRBV19 TGTGCCAGTAGGCCGGGACAGGGGGTTGTATGGGGAAATCAGCCCCAGCATTTT CASRPGQGVVWGNQPQHF
NA 12 TRBJ2-2 TRBD1 TRBV19 TGTGCCAGTCCGGACAGGGCCGGGGAGCTGTTTTTT CASPDRAGELFF
NA 15 TRBJ2-7 NA TRBV27 TGTGCCAGCAGTCCGACGACAGGATGGCGATACGAGCAGTACTTC CASSPTTGWRYEQYF
NA 14 TRBJ2-3 TRBD1 TRBV14 TGTGCCAGTAGCCGGGACAGGGGGACAGATACGCAGTATTTT CASSRDRGTDTQYF
NA 12 TRBJ1-1 NA TRBV18 TGTGCCAGCTCACCGAAGGGGCTGGATGCTTTCTTT CASSPKGLDAFF
NA 13 TRBJ2-1 NA TRBV6-5 TGTGCCAGCAGTTACAACCGGGGCAATGAGCAGTTCTTC CASSYNRGNEQFF
NA 13 TRBJ1-4 TRBD1 TRBV2 TGTGCCAGCGGAAGACAGGGGGGTGAAAAACTGTTTTTT CASGRQGGEKLFF
many 15 TRBJ2-3 TRBD2 TRBV11-2 TGTGCCAGCAGCTTACTAGCGGGGGCCACAGATACGCAGTATTTT CASSLLAGATDTQYF
NA 16 TRBJ2-1 TRBD2 TRBV24-1 TGTGCCACCAGTGATTCCCTAGCGGGGGAATACAATGAGCAGTTCTTC CATSDSLAGEYNEQFF
NA 13 TRBJ2-5 NA TRBV10-3 TGTGCCATCAGTGAAGGGGCACAAGAGACCCAGTACTTC CAISEGAQETQYF
NA 13 TRBJ1-1 NA TRBV19 TGTGCCAGTAGGGGACAAGGGATCACTGAAGCTTTCTTT CASRGQGITEAFF
NA 16 TRBJ1-4 NA TRBV5-1 TGCGCCAGCAGCTATGGGGTTCAGGAGGGTAATGAAAAACTGTTTTTT CASSYGVQEGNEKLFF
NA 13 TRBJ2-7 NA TRBV27 TGTGCCAGCAGTTCGGGAAGGTCCTACGAGCAGTACTTC CASSSGRSYEQYF
NA 12 TRBJ2-7 NA TRBV7-8 TGTGCCACCCGTGGGAGGGGGTACGAGCAGTACTTC CATRGRGYEQYF
NA 15 TRBJ2-3 TRBD2 TRBV5-4 TGTGCCAGCAGCTTTGAGCGGGGGGGCGGCGATACGCAGTATTTT CASSFERGGGDTQYF
NA 12 TRBJ1-6 TRBD1 TRBV15 TGTGCCACCAGCAGAGCAGGGGGTCCCCTCCACTTT CATSRAGGPLHF
NA 12 TRBJ2-7 NA TRBV7-9 TGTGCCAGCAGCCCACCAGGGTACGAGCAGTACTTC CASSPPGYEQYF
few 14 TRBJ2-7 TRBD2 TRBV4-1 TGCGCCAGCAGCCTCTCCGGGACTAGCTACGAGCAGTACTTC CASSLSGTSYEQYF
once 15 TRBJ2-1 TRBD2 TRBV10-3 TGTGCCATCAGCACAGGACTAGCGGGGTCCAATGAGCAGTTCTTC CAISTGLAGSNEQFF
NA 11 TRBJ2-5 NA TRBV4-1 TGCGCCAGCAGCTTACAGGAGACCCAGTACTTC CASSLQETQYF